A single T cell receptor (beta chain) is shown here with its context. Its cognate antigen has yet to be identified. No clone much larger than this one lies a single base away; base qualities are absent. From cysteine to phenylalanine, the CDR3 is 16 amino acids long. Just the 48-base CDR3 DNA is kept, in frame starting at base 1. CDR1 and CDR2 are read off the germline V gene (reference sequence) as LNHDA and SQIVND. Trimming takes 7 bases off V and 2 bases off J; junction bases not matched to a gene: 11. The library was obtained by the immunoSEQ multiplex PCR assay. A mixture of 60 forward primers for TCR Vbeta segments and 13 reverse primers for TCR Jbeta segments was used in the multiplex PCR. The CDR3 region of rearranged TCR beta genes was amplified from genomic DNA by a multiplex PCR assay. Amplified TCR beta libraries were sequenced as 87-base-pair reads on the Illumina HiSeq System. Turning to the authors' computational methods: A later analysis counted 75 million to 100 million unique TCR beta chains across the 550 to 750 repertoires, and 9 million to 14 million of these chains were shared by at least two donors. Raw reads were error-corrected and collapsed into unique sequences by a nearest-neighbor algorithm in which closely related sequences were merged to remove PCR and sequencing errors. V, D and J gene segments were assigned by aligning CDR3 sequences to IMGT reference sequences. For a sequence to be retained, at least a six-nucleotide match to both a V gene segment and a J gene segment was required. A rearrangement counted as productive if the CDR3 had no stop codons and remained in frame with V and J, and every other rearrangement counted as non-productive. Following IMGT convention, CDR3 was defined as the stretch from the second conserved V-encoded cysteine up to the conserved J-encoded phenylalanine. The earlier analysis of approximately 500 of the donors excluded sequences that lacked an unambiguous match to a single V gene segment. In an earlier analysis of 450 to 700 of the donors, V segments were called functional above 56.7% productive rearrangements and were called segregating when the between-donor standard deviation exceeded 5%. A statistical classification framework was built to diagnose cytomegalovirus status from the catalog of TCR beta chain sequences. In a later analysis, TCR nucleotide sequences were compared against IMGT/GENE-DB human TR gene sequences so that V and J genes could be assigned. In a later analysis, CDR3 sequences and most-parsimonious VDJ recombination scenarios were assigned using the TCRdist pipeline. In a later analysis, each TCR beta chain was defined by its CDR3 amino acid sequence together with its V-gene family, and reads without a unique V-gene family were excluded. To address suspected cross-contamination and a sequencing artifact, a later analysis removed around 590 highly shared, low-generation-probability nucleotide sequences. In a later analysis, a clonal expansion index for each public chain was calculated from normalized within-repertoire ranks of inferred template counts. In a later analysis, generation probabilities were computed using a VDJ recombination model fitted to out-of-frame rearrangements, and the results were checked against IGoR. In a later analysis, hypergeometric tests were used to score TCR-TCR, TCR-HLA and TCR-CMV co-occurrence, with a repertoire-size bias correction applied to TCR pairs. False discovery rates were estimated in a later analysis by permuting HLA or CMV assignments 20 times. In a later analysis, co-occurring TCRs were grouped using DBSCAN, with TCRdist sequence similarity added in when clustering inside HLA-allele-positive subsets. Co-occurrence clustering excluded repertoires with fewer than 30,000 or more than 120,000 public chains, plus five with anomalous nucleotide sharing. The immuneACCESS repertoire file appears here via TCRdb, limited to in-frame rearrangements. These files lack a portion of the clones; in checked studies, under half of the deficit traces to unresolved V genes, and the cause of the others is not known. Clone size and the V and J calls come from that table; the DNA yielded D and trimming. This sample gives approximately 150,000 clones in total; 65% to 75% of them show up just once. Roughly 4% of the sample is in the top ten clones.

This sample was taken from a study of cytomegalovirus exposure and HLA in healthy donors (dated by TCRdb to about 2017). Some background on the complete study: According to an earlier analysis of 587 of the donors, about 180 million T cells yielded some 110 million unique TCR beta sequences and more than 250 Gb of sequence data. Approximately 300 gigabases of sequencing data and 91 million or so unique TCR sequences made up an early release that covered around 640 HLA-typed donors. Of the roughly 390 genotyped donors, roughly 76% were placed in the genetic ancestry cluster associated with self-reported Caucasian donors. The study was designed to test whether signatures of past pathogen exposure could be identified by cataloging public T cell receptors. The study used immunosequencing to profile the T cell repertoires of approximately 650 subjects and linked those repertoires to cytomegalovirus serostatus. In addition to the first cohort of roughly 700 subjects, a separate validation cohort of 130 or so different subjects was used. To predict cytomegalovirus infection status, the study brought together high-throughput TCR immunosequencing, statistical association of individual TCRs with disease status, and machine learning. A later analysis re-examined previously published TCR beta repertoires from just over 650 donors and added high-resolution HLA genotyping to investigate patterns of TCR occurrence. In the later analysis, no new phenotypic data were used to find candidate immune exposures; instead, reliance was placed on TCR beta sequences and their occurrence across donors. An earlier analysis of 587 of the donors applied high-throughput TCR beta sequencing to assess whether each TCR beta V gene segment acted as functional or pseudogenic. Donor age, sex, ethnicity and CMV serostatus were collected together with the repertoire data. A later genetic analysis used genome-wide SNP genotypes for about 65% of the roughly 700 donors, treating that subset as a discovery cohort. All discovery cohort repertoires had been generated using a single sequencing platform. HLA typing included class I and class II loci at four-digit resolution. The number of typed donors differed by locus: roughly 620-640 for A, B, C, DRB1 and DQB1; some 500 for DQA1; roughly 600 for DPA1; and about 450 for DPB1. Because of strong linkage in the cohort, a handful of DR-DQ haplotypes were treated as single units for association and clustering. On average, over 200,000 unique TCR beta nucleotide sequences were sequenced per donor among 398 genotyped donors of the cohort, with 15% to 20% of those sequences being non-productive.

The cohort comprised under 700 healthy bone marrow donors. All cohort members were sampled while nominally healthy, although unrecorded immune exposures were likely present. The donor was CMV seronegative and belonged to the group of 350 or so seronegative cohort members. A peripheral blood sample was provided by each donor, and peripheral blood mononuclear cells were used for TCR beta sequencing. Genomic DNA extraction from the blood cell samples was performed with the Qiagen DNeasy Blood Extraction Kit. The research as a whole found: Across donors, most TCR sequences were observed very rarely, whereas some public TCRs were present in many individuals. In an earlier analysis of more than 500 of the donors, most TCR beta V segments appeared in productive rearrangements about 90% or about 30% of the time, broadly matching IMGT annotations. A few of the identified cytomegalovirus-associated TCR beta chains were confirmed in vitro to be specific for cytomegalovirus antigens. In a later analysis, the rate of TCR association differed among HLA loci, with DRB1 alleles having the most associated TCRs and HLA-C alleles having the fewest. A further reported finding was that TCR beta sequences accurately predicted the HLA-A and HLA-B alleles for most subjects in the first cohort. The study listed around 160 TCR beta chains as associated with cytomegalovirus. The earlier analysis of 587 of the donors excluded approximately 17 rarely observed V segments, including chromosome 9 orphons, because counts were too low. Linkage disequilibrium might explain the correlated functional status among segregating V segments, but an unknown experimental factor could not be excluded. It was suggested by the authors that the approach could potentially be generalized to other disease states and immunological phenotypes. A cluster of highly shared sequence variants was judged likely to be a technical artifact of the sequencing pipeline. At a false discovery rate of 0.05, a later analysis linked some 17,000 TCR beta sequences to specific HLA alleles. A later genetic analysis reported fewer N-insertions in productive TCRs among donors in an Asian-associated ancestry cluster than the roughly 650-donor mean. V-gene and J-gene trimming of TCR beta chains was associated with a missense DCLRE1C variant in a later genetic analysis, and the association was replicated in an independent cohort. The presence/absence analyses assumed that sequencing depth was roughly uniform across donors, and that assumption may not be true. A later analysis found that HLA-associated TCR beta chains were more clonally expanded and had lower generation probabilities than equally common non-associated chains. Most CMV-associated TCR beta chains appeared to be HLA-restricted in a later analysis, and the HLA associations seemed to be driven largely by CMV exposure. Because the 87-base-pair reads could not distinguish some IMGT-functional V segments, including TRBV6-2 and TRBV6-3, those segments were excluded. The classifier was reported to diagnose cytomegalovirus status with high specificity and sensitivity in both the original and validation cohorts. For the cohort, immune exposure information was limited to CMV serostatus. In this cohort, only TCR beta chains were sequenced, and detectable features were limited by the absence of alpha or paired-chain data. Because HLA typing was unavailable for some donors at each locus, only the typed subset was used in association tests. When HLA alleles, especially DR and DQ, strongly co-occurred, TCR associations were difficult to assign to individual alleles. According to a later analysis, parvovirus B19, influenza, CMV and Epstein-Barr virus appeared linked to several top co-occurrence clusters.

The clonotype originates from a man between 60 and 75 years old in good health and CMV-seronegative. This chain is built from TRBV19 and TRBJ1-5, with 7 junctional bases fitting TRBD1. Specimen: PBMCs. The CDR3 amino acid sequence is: CASNTQGEEGNQPQHF. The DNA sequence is TGTGCCAGTAATACGCAGGGGGAGGAAGGCAATCAGCCCCAGCATTTT.